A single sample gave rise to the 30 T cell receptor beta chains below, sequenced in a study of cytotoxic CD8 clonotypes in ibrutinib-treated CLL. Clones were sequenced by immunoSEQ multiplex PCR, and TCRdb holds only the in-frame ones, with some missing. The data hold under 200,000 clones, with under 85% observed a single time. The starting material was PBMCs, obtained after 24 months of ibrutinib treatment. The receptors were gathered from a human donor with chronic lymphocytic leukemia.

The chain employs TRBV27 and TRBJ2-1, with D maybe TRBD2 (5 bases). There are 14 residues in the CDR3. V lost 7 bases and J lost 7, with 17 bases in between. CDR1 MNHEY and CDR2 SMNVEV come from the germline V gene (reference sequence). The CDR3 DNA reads TGTGCCAGCACCCGGGCGGGTTTTCGAAATGAGCAGTTCTTC. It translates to CASTRAGFRNEQFF.

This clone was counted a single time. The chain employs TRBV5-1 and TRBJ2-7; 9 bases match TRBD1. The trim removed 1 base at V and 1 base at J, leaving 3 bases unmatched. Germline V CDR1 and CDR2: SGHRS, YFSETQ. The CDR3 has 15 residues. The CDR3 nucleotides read TGCGCCAGCAGCTTGAGACAGGGGGGGTCCTACGAGCAGTACTTC. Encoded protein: CASSLRQGGSYEQYF.

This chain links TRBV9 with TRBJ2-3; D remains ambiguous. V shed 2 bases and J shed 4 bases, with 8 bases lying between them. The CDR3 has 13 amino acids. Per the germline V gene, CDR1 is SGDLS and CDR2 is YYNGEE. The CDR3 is CASSVVAADTQYF. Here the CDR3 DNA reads TGTGCCAGCAGCGTGGTAGCTGCAGATACGCAGTATTTT.

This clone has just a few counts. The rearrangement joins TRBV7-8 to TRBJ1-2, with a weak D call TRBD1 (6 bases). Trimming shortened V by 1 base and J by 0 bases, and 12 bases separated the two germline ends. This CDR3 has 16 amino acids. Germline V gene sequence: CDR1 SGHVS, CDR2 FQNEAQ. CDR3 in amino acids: CASSLDGQIANYGYTF. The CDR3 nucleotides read TGTGCCAGCAGCTTAGACGGACAGATAGCTAACTATGGCTACACCTTC.

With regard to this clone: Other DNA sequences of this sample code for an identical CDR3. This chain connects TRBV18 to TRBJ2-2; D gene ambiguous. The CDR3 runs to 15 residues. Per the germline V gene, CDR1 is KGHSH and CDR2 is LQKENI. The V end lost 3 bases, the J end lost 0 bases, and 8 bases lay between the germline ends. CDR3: CASSPATSNTGELFF. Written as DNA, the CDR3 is TGTGCCAGCTCACCGGCGACTTCGAACACCGGGGAGCTGTTTTTT.

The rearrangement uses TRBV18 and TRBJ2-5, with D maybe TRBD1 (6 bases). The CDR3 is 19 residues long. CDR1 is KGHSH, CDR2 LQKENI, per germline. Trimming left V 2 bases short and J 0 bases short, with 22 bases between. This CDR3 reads CASSPEYLQGSMYQETQYF. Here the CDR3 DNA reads TGTGCCAGCTCACCAGAGTATTTGCAGGGGTCAATGTACCAAGAGACCCAGTACTTC.

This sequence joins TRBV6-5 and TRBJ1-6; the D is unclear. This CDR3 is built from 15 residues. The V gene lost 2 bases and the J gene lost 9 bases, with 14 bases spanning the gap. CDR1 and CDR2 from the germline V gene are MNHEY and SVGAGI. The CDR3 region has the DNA TGTGCCAGCAGTTACAGTCCAGTTCCAATTTCACCCCTCCACTTT. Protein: CASSYSPVPISPLHF.

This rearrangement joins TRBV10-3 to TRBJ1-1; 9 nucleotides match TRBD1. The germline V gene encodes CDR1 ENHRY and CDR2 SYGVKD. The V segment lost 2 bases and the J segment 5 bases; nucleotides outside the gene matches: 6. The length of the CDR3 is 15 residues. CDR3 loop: CAISEPGQGKTEAFF. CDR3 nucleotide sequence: TGTGCCATCAGTGAGCCGGGACAGGGTAAGACTGAAGCTTTCTTT.

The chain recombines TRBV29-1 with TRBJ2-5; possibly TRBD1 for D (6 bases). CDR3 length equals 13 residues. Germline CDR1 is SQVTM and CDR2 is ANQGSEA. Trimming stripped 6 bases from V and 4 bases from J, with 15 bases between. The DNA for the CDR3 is TGCAGCGTGGGGACACGGGTCCCAGAGACCCAGTACTTC. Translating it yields CSVGTRVPETQYF.

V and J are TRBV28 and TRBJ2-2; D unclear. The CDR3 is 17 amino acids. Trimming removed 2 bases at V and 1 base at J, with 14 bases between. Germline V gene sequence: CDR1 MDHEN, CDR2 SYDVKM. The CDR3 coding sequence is TGTGCCAGCAGTTTAGTCAGGAAATCGCTGAACACCGGGGAGCTGTTTTTT. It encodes CASSLVRKSLNTGELFF.

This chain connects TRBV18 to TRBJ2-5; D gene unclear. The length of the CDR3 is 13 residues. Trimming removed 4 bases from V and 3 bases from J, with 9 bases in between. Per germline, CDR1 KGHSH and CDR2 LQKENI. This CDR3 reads CASSRNREETQYF. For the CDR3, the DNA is TGTGCCAGCTCACGAAACCGGGAAGAGACCCAGTACTTC.

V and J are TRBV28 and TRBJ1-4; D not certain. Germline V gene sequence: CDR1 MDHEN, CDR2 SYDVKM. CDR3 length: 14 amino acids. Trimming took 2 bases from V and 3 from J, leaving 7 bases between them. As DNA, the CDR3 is TGTGCCAGCAGTTTACCGGGCCCTAATGAAAAACTGTTTTTT. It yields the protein CASSLPGPNEKLFF. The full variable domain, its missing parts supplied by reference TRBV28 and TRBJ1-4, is DVKVTQSSRYLVKRTGEKVFLECVQDMDHENMFWYRQDPGLGLRLIYFSYDVKMKEKGDIPEGYSVSREKKERFSLILESASTNQTSMYLCASSLPGPNEKLFFGSGTQLSVL.

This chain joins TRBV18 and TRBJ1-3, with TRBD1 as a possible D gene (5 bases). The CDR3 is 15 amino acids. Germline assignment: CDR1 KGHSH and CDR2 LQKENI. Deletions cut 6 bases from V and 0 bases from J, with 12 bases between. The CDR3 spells CASSPGLTSGNTIYF. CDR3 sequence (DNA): TGTGCCAGCTCGCCGGGACTGACCTCTGGAAACACCATATATTTT.

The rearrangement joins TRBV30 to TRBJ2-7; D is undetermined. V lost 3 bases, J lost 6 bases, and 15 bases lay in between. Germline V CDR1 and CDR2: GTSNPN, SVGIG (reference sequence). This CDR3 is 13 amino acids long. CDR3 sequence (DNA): TGTGCCTGGAGAAGGGCTCCCTTCGTCGAGCAGTACTTC. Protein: CAWRRAPFVEQYF.

CDR3 nucleotide sequence: TGTGCCAGCCGCTTAGGACAGCGCCACCCTGATACGCAGTATTTT. It translates to CASRLGQRHPDTQYF. This chain joins TRBV4-2 and TRBJ2-3; D perhaps matches TRBD1 (6 bases). This CDR3 has 15 amino acids. V was clipped by 8 bases and J by 6 bases, with 21 bases between them. Germline values: CDR1 LGHNA, CDR2 YNFKEQ.

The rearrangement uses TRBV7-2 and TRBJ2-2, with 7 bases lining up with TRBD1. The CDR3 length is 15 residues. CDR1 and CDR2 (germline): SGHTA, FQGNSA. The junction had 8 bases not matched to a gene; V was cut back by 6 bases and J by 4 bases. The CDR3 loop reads CASSILRGRTGELFF. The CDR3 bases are TGTGCCAGCAGTATTTTAAGGGGGCGCACCGGGGAGCTGTTTTTT.

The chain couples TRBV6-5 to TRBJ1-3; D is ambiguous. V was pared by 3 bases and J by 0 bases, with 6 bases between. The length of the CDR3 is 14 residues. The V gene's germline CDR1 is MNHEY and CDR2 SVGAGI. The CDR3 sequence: CASSYGSSGNTIYF. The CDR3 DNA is TGTGCCAGCAGTTATGGGAGCTCTGGAAACACCATATATTTT.

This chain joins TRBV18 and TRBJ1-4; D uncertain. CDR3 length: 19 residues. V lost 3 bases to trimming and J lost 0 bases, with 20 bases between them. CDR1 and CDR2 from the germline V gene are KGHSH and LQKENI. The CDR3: CASSPLSQSKLSTNEKLFF. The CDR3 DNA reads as TGTGCCAGCTCACCCTTATCGCAGTCAAAGCTTTCAACTAATGAAAAACTGTTTTTT.

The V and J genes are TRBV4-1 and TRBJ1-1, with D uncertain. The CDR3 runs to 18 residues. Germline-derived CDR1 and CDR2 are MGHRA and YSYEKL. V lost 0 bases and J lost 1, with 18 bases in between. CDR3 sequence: CASSQEGSPSGTNTEAFF. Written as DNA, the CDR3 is TGCGCCAGCAGCCAAGAGGGCAGTCCAAGTGGTACGAACACTGAAGCTTTCTTT.

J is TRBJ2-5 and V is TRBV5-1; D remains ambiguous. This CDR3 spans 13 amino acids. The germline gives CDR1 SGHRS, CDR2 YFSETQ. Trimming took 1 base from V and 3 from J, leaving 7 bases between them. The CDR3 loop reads CASSLSPEETQYF. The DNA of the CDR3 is TGCGCCAGCAGCTTGTCCCCGGAAGAGACCCAGTACTTC.

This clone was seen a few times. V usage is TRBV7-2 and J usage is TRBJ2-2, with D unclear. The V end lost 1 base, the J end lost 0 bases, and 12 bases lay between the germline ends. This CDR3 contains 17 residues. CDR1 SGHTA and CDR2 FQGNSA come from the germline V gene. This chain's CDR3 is CASSLGDGFANTGELFF. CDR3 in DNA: TGTGCCAGCAGCTTAGGGGATGGTTTCGCGAACACCGGGGAGCTGTTTTTT.

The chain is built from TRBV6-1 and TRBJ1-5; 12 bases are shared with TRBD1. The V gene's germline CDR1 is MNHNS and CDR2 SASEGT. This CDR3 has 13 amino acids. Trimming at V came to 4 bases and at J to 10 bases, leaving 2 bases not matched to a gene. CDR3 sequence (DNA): TGTGCCAGCAGTGGGGACAGGGGGCTACCCCAGCATTTT. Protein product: CASSGDRGLPQHF.

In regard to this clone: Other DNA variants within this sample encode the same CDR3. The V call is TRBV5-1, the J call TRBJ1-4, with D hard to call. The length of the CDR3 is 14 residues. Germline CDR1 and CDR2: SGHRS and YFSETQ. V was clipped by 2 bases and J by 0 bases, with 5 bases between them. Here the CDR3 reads CASSFRATNEKLFF. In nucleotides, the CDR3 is TGCGCCAGCAGCTTCCGGGCAACTAATGAAAAACTGTTTTTT.

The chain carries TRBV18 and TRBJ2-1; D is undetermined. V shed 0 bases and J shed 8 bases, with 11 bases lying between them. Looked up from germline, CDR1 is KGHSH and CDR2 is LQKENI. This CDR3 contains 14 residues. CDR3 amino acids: CASSPPRPLDEQFF. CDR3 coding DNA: TGTGCCAGCTCACCACCCAGGCCCCTCGATGAGCAGTTCTTC. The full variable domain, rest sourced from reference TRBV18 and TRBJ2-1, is NAGVMQNPRHLVRRRGQEARLRCSPMKGHSHVYWYRQLPEEGLKFMVYLQKENIIDESGMPKERFSAEFPKEGPSILRIQQVVRGDSAAYFCASSPPRPLDEQFFGPGTRLTVL.

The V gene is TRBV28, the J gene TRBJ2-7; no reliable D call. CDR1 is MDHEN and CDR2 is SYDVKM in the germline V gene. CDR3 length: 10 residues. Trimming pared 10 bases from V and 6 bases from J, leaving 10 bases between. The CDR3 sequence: CATKFFEQYF. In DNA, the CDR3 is TGTGCCACCAAGTTTTTCGAGCAGTACTTC. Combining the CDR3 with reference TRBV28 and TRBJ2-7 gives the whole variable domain DVKVTQSSRYLVKRTGEKVFLECVQDMDHENMFWYRQDPGLGLRLIYFSYDVKMKEKGDIPEGYSVSREKKERFSLILESASTNQTSMYLCATKFFEQYFGPGTRLTVT.

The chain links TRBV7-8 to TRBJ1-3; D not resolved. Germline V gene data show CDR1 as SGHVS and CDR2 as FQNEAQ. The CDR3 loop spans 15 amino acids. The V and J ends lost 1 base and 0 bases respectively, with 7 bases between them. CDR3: CASSLEQSSGNTIYF. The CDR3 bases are TGTGCCAGCAGCTTAGAACAGAGCTCTGGAAACACCATATATTTT.

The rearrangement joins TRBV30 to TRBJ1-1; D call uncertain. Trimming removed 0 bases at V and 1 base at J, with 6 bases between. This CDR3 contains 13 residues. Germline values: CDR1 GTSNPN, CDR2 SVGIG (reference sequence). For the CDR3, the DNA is TGTGCCTGGAGTGTTCAGTCGAACACTGAAGCTTTCTTT. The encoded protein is CAWSVQSNTEAFF.

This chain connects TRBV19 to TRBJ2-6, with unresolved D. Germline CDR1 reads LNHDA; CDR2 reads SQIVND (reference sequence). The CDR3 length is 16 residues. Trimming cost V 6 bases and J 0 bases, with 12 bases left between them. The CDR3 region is CASRERYYSGANVLTF. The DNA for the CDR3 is TGTGCCAGTAGGGAAAGGTATTACTCTGGGGCCAACGTCCTGACTTTC.

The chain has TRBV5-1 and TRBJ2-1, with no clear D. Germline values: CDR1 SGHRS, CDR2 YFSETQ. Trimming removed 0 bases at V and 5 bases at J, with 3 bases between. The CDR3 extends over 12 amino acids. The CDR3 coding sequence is TGCGCCAGCAGCTTGGCCGACAATGAGCAGTTCTTC. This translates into CASSLADNEQFF.

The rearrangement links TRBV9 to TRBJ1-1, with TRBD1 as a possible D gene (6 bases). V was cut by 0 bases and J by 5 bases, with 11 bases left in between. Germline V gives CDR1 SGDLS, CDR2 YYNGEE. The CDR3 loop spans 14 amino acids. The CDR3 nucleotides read TGTGCCAGCAGCGTAGGAAAGGGGGGGACTGAAGCTTTCTTT. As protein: CASSVGKGGTEAFF.